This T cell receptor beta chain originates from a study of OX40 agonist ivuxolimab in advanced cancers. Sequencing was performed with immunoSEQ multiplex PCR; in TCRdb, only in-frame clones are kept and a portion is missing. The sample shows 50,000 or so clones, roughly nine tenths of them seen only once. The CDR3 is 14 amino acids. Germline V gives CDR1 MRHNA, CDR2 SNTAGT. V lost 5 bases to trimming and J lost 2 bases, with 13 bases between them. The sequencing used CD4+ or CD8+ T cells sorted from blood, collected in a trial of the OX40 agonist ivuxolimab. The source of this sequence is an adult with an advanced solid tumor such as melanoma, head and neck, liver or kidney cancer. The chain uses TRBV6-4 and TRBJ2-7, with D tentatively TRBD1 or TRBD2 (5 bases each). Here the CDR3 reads CASSRDRLTYEQYF. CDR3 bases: TGTGCCAGCAGTCGGGACCGACTAACCTACGAGCAGTACTTC.